The clone carrying this T cell receptor (beta chain) was seen ten or more times. The antigen remains undetermined. The CDR3 loop spans 15 amino acids. Germline CDR1 is SGHVS and CDR2 is FQNEAQ. V lost 5 bases and J lost 7; bases outside the gene matches: 8. The cDNA was synthesized by means of template-switch 5'RACE, which was carried out with 10-nucleotide random UMIs. TCRdb ran MiXCR on the 5' RACE reads and lists one entry per CDR3 protein. The sample holds fewer than 60,000 distinct CDR3 sequences; 10% to 13% are singletons and the top ten take approximately 5%. This entry is derived from a study of neurological immune-mediated disorders. Whole-study results and caveats: None of the CDR3 amino acid sequences in expanded clones turned up in more than one subject, which points to private repertoires in all groups. HTLV-1-associated myelopathy displayed the greatest TCR clonal expansion, and multiple sclerosis exhibited the smallest, lower than that of healthy controls.

The unsorted libraries were generated from a total of 2 million PBMCs, which had been stored in RNAlater at -80 C. Source material: PBMCs. This sequence was found in a man in his 70s with HTLV-1-associated myelopathy (HAM/TSP). This chain joins TRBV7-8 and TRBJ2-3; 11 positions agree with TRBD2. The CDR3 DNA is TGTGCCAGCAGCCTACAACTAGCGGGAGTCAATACGCAGTATTTT. This gives the protein CASSLQLAGVNTQYF.